This T cell receptor (beta chain) was found in a study of CD8 T cells in Susac syndrome. Points from the study as a whole: As the study acknowledged, the number of individuals in its TCR sequencing and HLA analysis was relatively small.

CD8+ and CD4+ T cells taken from blood had their TCR beta sequenced. The TEMRA cells underwent FACS enrichment, while the CD8+ and CD4+ T cells underwent negative isolation. With random hexamers, roughly 0.45 to 1 ug RNA was reverse transcribed. By means of immunoSEQ multiplex PCR, TCR beta CDR3 spanning 54 Vbeta and 13 Jbeta underwent amplification. From the immunoSEQ multiplex PCR reads, TCRdb called clonotypes with MiXCR, one entry per CDR3 protein. The sample carries roughly 400,000 distinct CDR3 sequences, 85% recorded once. Losses at the gene ends were 3 bases for V and 0 bases for J; bases not matched to a gene: 22. The CDR3 length is 22 residues. Germline V gene data show CDR1 as MDHEN and CDR2 as SYDVKM. As regards this clonotype: Its specificity is unknown.

Sample: CD8+ T cells from PBMCs. The gene calls are TRBV28 and TRBJ1-4, with 7 positions matching TRBD1. This clonotype originated in a human donor with multiple sclerosis. The CDR3 DNA reads as TGTGCCAGCAGTTTTCAGGGCCCCCTAGGACAGGAAACATACACAACTAATGAAAAACTGTTTTTT. It codes for CASSFQGPLGQETYTTNEKLFF.